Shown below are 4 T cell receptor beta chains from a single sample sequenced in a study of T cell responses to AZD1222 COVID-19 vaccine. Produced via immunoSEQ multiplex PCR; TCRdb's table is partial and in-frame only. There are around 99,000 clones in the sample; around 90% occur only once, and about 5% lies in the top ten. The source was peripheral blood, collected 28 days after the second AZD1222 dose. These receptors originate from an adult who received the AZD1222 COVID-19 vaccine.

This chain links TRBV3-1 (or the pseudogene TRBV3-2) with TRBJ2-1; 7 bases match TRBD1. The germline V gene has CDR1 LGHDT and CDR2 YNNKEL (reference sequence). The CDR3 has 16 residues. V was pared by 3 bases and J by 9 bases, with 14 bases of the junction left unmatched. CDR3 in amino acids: CASSHLDRTFMVEQFF. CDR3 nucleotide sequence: TGTGCCAGCAGCCACCTGGACAGGACTTTTATGGTTGAGCAGTTCTTC.

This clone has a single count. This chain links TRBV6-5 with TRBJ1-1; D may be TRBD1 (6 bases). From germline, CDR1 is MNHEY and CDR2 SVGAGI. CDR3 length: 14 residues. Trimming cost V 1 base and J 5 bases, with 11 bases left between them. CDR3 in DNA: TGTGCCAGCAGTTACTTTGGGGGGCGGACTGAAGCTTTCTTT. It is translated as CASSYFGGRTEAFF.

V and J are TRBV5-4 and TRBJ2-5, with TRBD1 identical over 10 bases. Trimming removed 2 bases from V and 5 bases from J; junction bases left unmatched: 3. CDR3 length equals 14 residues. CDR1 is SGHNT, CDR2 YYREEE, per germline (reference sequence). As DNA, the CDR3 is TGTGCCAGCAGCTTCGGACAGGGGGTTGAGACCCAGTACTTC. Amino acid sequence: CASSFGQGVETQYF. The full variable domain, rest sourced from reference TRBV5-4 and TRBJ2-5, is ETGVTQSPTHLIKTRGQQVTLRCSSQSGHNTVSWYQQALGQGPQFIFQYYREEENGRGNFPPRFSGLQFPNYSSELNVNALELDDSALYLCASSFGQGVETQYFGPGTRLLVL.

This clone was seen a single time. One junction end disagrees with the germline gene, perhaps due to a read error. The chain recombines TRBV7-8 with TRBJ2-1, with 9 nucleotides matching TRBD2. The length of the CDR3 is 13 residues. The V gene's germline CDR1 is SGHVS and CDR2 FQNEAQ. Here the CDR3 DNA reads TGTGCCAGCAGCCTAGCGGGGAGCGATGAGCAGTTCTTC. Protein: CASSLAGSDEQFF.